This is a list of T cell receptor beta chains from one sample in a study of blood T cell repertoires in COVID-19. Here immunoSEQ multiplex PCR was the method, and the copy in TCRdb shows in-frame clones only, minus some. The sample includes about 140,000 clones, over 70% seen only once; the top ten take around 3.4%. The sample taken for sequencing was peripheral blood. Receptors were obtained from a man between 65 and 85 years old who had recovered from COVID-19. Both conserved end residues are part of each CDR3. A D gene is named only where the DNA matches it firmly. Expanded clones are given a class, and other clones once, few, many or no size at all.

d_call	v_call	clone_size	j_call	cdr3_aa	cdr3_nt
TRBD1	TRBV6-5	NA	TRBJ1-1	CASSQIRTGGTEAFF	TGTGCCAGCAGTCAAATAAGGACAGGGGGAACTGAAGCTTTCTTT
NA	TRBV3-1/TRBV3-2	few	TRBJ2-3	CASSQGPTADTQYF	TGTGCCAGCAGCCAAGGTCCGACAGCAGATACGCAGTATTTT
NA	TRBV6-6	NA	TRBJ1-2	CASRRDDQEGYTF	TGTGCCAGCAGGCGGGACGACCAGGAGGGCTACACCTTC
NA	TRBV3-1/TRBV3-2	once	TRBJ1-6	CASRPTDRSPLHF	TGTGCCAGCAGGCCGACAGATCGGTCACCCCTCCACTTT
NA	TRBV30	NA	TRBJ1-6	CAWSKDSDNSPLHF	TGTGCCTGGAGTAAAGACAGCGATAATTCACCCCTCCACTTT
TRBD1	TRBV4-3	NA	TRBJ2-1	CASSQETGGSSGVYNEQFF	TGCGCCAGCAGCCAAGAGACAGGGGGTAGTAGCGGCGTCTACAATGAGCAGTTCTTC
NA	TRBV11-2	few	TRBJ2-5	CASSLLAGKETQYF	TGTGCCAGCAGCTTGCTGGCGGGAAAAGAGACCCAGTACTTC
NA	TRBV5-1	NA	TRBJ2-1	CASRNAGTRSYNEQFF	TGCGCCAGCAGGAACGCGGGAACCCGCTCCTACAATGAGCAGTTCTTC
NA	TRBV4-1	few	TRBJ1-2	CASSQPTGLRGGYTF	TGCGCCAGCAGCCAGCCGACAGGACTCCGTGGGGGCTACACCTTC
TRBD1	TRBV6-2/TRBV6-3	NA	TRBJ1-5	CASSLGDRGGNQPQHF	TGTGCCAGCAGTTTAGGGGACAGGGGGGGGAATCAGCCCCAGCATTTT
TRBD2	TRBV7-2	NA	TRBJ2-7	CASSLAVSSGRVASSYEQYF	TGTGCCAGCAGCTTAGCGGTATCTAGCGGGAGGGTCGCTAGCTCCTACGAGCAGTACTTC
TRBD2	TRBV27	once	TRBJ2-1	CASSFTLGLAETYNEQFF	TGTGCCAGCAGTTTTACGTTAGGGCTAGCGGAGACCTACAATGAGCAGTTCTTC
NA	TRBV5-1	NA	TRBJ2-1	CASSQGGTGDNNEQFF	TGCGCCAGCAGCCAGGGGGGGACAGGAGACAACAATGAGCAGTTCTTC
TRBD2	TRBV6-2/TRBV6-3	NA	TRBJ2-3	CASSPSWTSGTDTQYF	TGTGCCAGCAGCCCTTCGTGGACTAGCGGCACAGATACGCAGTATTTT
TRBD2	TRBV9	NA	TRBJ2-7	CASSDGTSRYEQYF	TGTGCCAGCAGCGACGGGACTAGCCGCTACGAGCAGTACTTC
NA	TRBV19	NA	TRBJ1-5	CASSIVSPAVNQPQHF	TGTGCCAGTAGTATAGTGAGTCCCGCTGTTAATCAGCCCCAGCATTTT
NA	TRBV28	NA	TRBJ2-3	CASTEVSGPSTDTQYF	TGTGCCAGCACCGAAGTGTCAGGGCCTAGCACAGATACGCAGTATTTT
NA	TRBV21-1	NA	TRBJ2-3	CASSKGDGGDRTTDTQYF	TGTGCCAGCAGCAAAGGAGACGGTGGGGACAGGACCACAGATACGCAGTATTTT
NA	TRBV12-5	NA	TRBJ1-6	CASGLAVVGGGPSPLHF	TGTGCTAGTGGTTTGGCGGTTGTTGGGGGAGGACCTTCACCCCTCCACTTT
NA	TRBV12-5	NA	TRBJ2-7	CASAPPSAYEQYF	TGTGCTAGTGCCCCCCCCTCGGCCTACGAGCAGTACTTC
TRBD2	TRBV7-9	NA	TRBJ2-1	CASSLTSGRGSSYNEQFF	TGTGCCAGCAGCTTGACTAGCGGGAGGGGTAGCTCCTACAATGAGCAGTTCTTC
TRBD2	TRBV7-2	NA	TRBJ2-3	CASSLGSGAVGDTQYF	TGTGCCAGCAGCTTAGGCAGCGGGGCCGTCGGAGATACGCAGTATTTT
NA	TRBV7-2	NA	TRBJ2-7	CASSSEGGYEQYF	TGTGCCAGCAGCTCGGAGGGCGGGTACGAGCAGTACTTC
NA	TRBV30	NA	TRBJ2-3	CAWSWGPDTQYF	TGTGCCTGGAGTTGGGGCCCAGATACGCAGTATTTT